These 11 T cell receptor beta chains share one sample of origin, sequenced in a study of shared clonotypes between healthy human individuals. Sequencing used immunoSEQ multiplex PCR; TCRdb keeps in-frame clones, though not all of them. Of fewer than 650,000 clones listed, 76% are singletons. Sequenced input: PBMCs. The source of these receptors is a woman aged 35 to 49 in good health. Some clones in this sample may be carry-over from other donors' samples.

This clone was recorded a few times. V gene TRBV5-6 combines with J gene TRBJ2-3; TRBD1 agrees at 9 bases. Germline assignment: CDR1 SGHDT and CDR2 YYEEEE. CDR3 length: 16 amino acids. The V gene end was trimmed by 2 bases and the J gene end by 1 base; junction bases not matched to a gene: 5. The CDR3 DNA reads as TGTGCCAGCAGCTTCCCGGGACAGGGAGGCACAGATACGCAGTATTTT. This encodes CASSFPGQGGTDTQYF.

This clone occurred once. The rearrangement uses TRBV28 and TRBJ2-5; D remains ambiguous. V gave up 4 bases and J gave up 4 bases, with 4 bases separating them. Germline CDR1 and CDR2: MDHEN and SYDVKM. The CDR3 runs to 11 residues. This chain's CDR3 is CASSSIETQYF. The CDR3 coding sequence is TGTGCCAGCAGTTCGATAGAGACCCAGTACTTC.

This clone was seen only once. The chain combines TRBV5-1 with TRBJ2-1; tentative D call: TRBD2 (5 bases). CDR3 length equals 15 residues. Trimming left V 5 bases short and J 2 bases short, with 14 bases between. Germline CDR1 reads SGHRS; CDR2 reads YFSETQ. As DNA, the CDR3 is TGCGCCAGCAGTCGCGCCAGCGGAGCCTACAATGAGCAGTTCTTC. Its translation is CASSRASGAYNEQFF.

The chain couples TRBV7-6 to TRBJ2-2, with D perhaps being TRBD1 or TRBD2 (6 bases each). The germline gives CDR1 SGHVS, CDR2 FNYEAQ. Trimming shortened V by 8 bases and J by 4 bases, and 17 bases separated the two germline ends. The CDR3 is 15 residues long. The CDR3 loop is CASGGSGVITGELFF. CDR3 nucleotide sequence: TGTGCCAGCGGGGGGTCAGGGGTAATCACCGGGGAGCTGTTTTTT.

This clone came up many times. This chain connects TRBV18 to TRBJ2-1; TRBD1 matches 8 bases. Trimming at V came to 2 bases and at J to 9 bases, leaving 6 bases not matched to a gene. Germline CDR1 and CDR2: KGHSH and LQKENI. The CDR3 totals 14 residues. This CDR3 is CASSPSTGAGEQFF. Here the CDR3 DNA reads TGTGCCAGCTCACCATCGACAGGGGCCGGTGAGCAGTTCTTC.

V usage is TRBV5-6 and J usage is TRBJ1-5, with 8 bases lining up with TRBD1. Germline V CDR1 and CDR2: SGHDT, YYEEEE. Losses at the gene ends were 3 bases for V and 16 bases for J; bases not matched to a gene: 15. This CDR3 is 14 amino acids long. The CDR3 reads CASSSWTGSQPRHF. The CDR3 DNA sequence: TGTGCCAGCAGCTCCTGGACAGGGAGTCAGCCCCGACATTTT.

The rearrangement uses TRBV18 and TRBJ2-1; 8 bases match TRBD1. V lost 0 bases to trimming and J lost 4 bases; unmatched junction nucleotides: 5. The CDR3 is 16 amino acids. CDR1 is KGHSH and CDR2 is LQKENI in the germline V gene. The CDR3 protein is CASSPPQGAIYNEQFF. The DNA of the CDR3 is TGTGCCAGCTCACCACCTCAGGGGGCGATTTACAATGAGCAGTTCTTC.

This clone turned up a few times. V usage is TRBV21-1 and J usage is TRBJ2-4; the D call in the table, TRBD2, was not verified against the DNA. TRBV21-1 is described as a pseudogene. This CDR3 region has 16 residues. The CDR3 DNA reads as TGTGCCAGCAGCAAAGAAGTAGGGATTCGGGCGGGCATTCAGTACTTC. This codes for CASSKEVGIRAGIQYF.

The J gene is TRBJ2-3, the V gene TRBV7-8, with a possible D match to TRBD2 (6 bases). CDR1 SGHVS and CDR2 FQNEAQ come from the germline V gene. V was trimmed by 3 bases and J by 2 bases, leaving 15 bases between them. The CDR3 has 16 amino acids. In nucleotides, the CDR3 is TGTGCCAGCAGCTTGCGGAGGGTACTCCTCACAGATACGCAGTATTTT. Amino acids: CASSLRRVLLTDTQYF.

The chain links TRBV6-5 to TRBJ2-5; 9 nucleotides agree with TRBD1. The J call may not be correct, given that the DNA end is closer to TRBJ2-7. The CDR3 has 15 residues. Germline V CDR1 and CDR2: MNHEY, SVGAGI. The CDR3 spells CASSYSGQGAYEQYF. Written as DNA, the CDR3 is TGTGCCAGCAGTTACTCGGGACAGGGAGCCTACGAGCAGTACTTC.

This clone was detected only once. This CDR3 is CASSLSGVEGYTF. CDR3 nucleotide sequence: TGTGCCAGCAGCTTATCAGGGGTTGAGGGCTACACCTTC. V gene TRBV7-9 combines with J gene TRBJ1-2; a possible D gene is TRBD1 (6 bases). Trimming took 2 bases from V and 8 from J, leaving 12 bases between them. Germline V gene data show CDR1 as SEHNR and CDR2 as FQNEAQ (reference sequence). This CDR3 region has 13 residues.